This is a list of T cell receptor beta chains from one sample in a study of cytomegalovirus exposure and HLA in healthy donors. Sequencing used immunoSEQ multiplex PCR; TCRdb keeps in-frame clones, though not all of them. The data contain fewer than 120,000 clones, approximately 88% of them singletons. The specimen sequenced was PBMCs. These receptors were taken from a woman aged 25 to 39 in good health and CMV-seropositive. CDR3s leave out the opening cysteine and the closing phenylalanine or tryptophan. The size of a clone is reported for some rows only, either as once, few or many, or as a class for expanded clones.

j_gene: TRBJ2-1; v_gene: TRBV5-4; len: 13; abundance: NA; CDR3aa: ASSLGTSGYNEQF
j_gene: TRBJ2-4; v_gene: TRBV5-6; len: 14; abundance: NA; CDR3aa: ASSFRNPGAKNIQY
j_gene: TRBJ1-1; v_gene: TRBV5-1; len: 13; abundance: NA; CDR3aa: ASRSQGAPDTEAF
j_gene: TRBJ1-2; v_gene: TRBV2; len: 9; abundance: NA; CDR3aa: ASVAGPGYT
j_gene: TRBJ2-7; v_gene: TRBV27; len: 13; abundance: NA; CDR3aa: ASSLGTGPLYEQY
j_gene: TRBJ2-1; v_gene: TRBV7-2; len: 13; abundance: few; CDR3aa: ASSLEASGRREQF
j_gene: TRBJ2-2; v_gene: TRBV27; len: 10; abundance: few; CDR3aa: ASSHYTGELF
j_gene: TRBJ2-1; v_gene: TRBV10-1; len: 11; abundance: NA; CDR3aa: ASSDPAGGEQF
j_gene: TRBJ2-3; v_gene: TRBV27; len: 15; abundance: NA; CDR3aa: ASSPRTGGLGTDTQY
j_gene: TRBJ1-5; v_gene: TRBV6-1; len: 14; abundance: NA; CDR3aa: ASSGGHHYSNQPQH
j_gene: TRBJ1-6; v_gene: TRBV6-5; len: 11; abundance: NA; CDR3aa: ASSGSPGSPLH
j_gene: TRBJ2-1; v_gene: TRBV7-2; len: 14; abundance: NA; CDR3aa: ASSFGTSGVYNEQF
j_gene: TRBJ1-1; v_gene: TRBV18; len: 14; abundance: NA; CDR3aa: ASSPSGADRNTEAF
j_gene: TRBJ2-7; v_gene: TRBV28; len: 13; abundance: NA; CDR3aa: ASSPPRGGLSEQY
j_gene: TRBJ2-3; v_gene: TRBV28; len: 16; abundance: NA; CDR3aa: ASSLRRRLAGPTDTQY
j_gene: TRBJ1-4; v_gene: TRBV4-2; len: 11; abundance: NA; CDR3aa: ASSQDRGGPSV
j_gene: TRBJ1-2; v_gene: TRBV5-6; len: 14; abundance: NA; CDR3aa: ASSTYPGTNNYGYT
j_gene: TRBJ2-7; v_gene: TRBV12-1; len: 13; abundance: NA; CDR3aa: ASSRYRDSNYEQY
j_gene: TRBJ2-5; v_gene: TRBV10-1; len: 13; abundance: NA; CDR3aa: ASSAVRGLAETQY
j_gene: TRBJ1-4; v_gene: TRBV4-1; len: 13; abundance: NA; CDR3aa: ASSQDGQGYEKLF
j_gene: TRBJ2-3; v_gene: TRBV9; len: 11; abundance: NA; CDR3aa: ASSVTNTDTQY
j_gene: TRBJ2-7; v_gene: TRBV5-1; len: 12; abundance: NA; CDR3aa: ASSLGAGAHEQY
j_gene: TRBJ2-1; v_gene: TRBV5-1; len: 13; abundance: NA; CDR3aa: ASSLGARSYNEQF
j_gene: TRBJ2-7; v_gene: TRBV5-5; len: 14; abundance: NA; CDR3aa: ASSLGTSAHSYEQY
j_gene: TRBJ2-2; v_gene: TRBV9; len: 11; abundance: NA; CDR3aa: ASSATVTGELF
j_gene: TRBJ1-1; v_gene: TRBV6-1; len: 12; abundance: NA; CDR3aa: ASKPGLSAAEAF
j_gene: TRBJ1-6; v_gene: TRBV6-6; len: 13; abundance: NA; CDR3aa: ASSYGGQQNSPLH
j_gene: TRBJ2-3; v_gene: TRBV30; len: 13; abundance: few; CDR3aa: AWSNGLTSTDTQY
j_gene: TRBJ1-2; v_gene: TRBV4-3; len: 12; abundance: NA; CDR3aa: ASSHDRYGGGYT